This T cell receptor (beta chain) comes out of a study of control samples from healthy donors and cancer patients (dated by TCRdb to between 2020 and 2021). The library relied on the immunoSEQ multiplex PCR assay. TCRdb re-hosts the immuneACCESS table, in-frame sequences only. Its copies lack some clones; in the studies checked, an unresolved V gene accounts for under half of them, and the cause for the rest is not known. This sample holds approximately 100,000 clones; just over 85% were observed only once. About 14% of the sample is held by the ten biggest clonotypes. This clone was found once. No cognate antigen has been identified for it. No clone much larger than this one lies a single base away; base qualities are absent. Relative to germline, V is missing 5 bases and J is missing 3 bases, with 7 bases of the junction outside any gene match. CDR1 and CDR2, per the germline V gene, are MDHEN and SYDVKM. The CDR3 measures 15 amino acids from cysteine to phenylalanine. Only the CDR3 DNA is retained, 45 bases long and in frame from the first base.

This sequence was found in a man aged 25-40 years in good health. Recombination linked TRBV28 to TRBJ2-1, with TRBD1 identical over 7 junction bases. Specimen: blood. The CDR3 is CASSHQRGLYNEQFF. The DNA sequence is TGTGCCAGCAGTCACCAGAGGGGGCTCTACAATGAGCAGTTCTTC.